This passage covers 11 T cell receptor beta chains from one sample sequenced in a study of CXCR3-negative and CXCR3-positive naive CD8 T cells. The study's findings and limits: CXCR3-positive naive cells carried more hydrophobic TRB CDR3s than CXCR3-negative naive cells did.

The method, 5' RACE with UMI labels, was used to prepare the TRB cDNA libraries. TCRdb re-called the 5' RACE reads and shows each CDR3 protein once, DNA omitted. Recorded for this sample: some 150,000 distinct CDR3 sequences. Which antigens these TCRs recognize remains unknown. Material: naive CXCR3+ CD8+ T cells from blood. Specified subset: CD45RO-CCR7+CD27+CD95- naive CD8+ T cells expressing CXCR3 (TNR3+). The receptor source for this set is a human donor in good health. Some clones in this sample may be carry-over from other donors' samples.

The V gene is TRBV10-1, the J gene TRBJ2-3; TCRdb's D call, TRBD2, is unchecked because there is no DNA. This CDR3 comprises 17 residues. The germline gives CDR1 WNHNN, CDR2 SYGVQD (reference sequence). CDR3: CASSIGTPRSSTDTQYF.

V usage is TRBV7-8 and J usage is TRBJ2-3; TCRdb designates TRBD2, a call that cannot be tested without DNA. CDR1 is SGHVS and CDR2 is FQNEAQ in the germline V gene. The CDR3 is 14 amino acids. CDR3: CASSLDPRAGTQYF.

This chain uses TRBV11-2 with TRBJ2-7; TCRdb calls TRBD2, which cannot be checked without DNA. The germline gives CDR1 SGHAT, CDR2 FQNNGV. The CDR3 has 18 residues. The CDR3 sequence is CASSAGLAGDEWLYEQYF.

The chain carries TRBV29-1 and TRBJ2-2; TCRdb designates TRBD2, a call that cannot be tested without DNA. Germline V CDR1 and CDR2: SQVTM, ANQGSEA. The CDR3 has 17 amino acids. The CDR3 is CSVYPRGPSLDTGELFF.

The chain uses TRBV11-2 and TRBJ2-3; TCRdb gives TRBD2 as the D gene, but with no DNA this cannot be confirmed. The length of the CDR3 is 16 residues. The V gene's germline CDR1 is SGHAT and CDR2 FQNNGV. The CDR3 loop reads CASSLGTYAGTDTQYF.

The chain has TRBV4-2 and TRBJ2-4. CDR3 length: 15 residues. CDR1 is LGHNA and CDR2 is YNFKEQ in the germline V gene. The CDR3 loop is CASSQRSLLKNIQYF.

This rearrangement joins TRBV29-1 to TRBJ2-1; the TCRdb D gene call, TRBD2, has no DNA to confirm it. CDR1 is SQVTM and CDR2 is ANQGSEA in the germline V gene. This CDR3 has 13 residues. CDR3 region: CSVELAGYVEQFF.

The chain carries TRBV15 and TRBJ1-5; TCRdb returns TRBD1, unconfirmable since there is no DNA. CDR1 is LNHNV, CDR2 YYDKDF, per germline (reference sequence). There are 16 residues in the CDR3. Here the CDR3 reads CATSPENFRGHQPQHF.

This chain uses TRBV28 with TRBJ1-1; TCRdb calls TRBD1, which cannot be checked without DNA. Germline CDR1 MDHEN, CDR2 SYDVKM. The CDR3 loop spans 14 amino acids. The CDR3 sequence: CASVPLTGNTEAFF.

The chain recombines TRBV25-1 with TRBJ2-5; TCRdb reports TRBD2, a call that lacks DNA to check it against. Germline V gene data show CDR1 as MGHDK and CDR2 as SYGVNS. The CDR3 runs to 15 residues. The CDR3 sequence is CASSGTTGSQETQYF.

The chain links TRBV24-1 to TRBJ2-5; lacking DNA, the TRBD2 call made by TCRdb goes unchecked. The germline V gene encodes CDR1 KGHDR and CDR2 SFDVKD. The CDR3 loop spans 15 amino acids. CDR3 residues: CATSDQSGEKETQYF.